This T cell receptor (beta chain) was documented in a study of blood T cell repertoires in COVID-19. Study-wide background: The study drew acute and convalescent COVID-19 samples from the United States, Italy and Spain. In each case, the material was cDNA or gDNA derived from T cells, B-cell-depleted T cells, or PBMCs.

This CDR3 region has 13 residues. Trimming shortened V by 5 bases and J by 2 bases, and 9 bases separated the two germline ends. Looked up from germline, CDR1 is SGHTA and CDR2 is FQGNSA. Authors' analysis steps: Estimation of nucleated cell counts was performed using reference gene primer amplification. Profiled with immunoSEQ multiplex PCR; TCRdb holds only in-frame clones, not every one. Clone size and the V and J calls come from that table; the DNA yielded D and trimming. The table records some 300,000 clones, 70% to 90% of them present only once. The specimen was peripheral blood. The TCR comes from a man between 65 and 85 years old with acute or convalescent COVID-19. The chain combines TRBV7-2 with TRBJ1-2; D may be TRBD1 (5 bases). The CDR3 DNA reads as TGTGCCAGCAGCGCCGACAGAAACTATGGCTACACCTTC. Its protein is CASSADRNYGYTF. Full variable domain (outside the CDR3, taken from reference TRBV7-2 and TRBJ1-2): GAGVSQSPSNKVTEKGKDVELRCDPISGHTALYWYRQSLGQGLEFLIYFQGNSAPDKSGLPSDRFSAERTGGSVSTLTIQRTQQEDSAVYLCASSADRNYGYTFGSGTRLTVV.